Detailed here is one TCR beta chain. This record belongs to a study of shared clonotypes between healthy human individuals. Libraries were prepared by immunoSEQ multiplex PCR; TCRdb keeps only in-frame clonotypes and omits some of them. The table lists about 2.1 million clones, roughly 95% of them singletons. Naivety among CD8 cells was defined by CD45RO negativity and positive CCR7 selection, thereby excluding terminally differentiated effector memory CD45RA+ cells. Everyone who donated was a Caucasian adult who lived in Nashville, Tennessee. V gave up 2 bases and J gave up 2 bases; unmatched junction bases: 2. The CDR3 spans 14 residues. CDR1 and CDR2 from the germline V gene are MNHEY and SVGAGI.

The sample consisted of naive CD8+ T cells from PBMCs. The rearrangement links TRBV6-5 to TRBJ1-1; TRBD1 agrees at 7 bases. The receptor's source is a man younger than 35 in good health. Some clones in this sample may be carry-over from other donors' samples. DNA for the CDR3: TGTGCCAGCAGTTACAAGGGGGCAAACACTGAAGCTTTCTTT. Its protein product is CASSYKGANTEAFF.